This TCR beta chain was retrieved from a study of early T cells in non-severe SARS-CoV-2 infection. Study overall: Alpha and beta chains were unpaired, from unsorted whole-blood bulk RNA. General observations from the study: In VDJdb matching, anti-spike CD8 responses were favored while private and CD4 specificities went missing.

This clonotype is categorized as medium-sized. Its antigen is not identified. Trimming removed 3 bases from V and 7 bases from J, with 12 bases in between. Germline V gene lookup returns CDR1 MNHEY and CDR2 SMNVEV (reference sequence). This CDR3 has 14 amino acids. Individual cDNA molecules carried attached unique molecular identifiers. TCRdb redid the calling of the 5' RACE reads with MiXCR, one entry per CDR3 protein. The sample gives nearly 50,000 distinct CDR3 sequences, about 6% of which show up once; 6% to 8.5% is in the top ten. The TCR originated in an adult who was a healthcare worker with PCR-confirmed SARS-CoV-2 infection or an uninfected control (not recorded which). The source was whole blood, collected at baseline. The rearrangement links TRBV27 to TRBJ1-4; perhaps TRBD1 as D (6 bases). CDR3 region: CASSFGGGTEKLFF. CDR3 sequence (DNA): TGTGCCAGCAGTTTCGGGGGCGGCACTGAAAAACTGTTTTTT.